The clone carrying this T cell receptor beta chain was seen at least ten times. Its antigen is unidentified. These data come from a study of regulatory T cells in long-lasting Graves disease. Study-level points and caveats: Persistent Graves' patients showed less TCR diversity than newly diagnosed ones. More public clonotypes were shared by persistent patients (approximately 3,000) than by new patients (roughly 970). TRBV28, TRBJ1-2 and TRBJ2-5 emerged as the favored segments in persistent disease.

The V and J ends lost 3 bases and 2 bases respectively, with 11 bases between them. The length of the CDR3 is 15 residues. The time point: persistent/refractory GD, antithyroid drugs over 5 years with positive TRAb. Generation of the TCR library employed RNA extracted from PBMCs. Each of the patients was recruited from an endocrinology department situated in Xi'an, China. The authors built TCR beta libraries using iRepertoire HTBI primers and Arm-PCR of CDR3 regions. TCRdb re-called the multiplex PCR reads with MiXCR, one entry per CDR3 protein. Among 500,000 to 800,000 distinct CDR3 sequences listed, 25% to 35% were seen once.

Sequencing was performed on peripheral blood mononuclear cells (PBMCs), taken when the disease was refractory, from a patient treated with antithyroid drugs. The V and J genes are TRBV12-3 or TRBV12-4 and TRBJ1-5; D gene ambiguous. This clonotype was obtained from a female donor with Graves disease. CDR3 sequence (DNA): TGTGCCAGCAGTTTCGGCGGGAACGGCAATCAGCCCCAGCATTTT. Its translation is CASSFGGNGNQPQHF.